Listed here is a single TCR beta chain. The clone's antigen remains unknown. No base-level quality is on record; no much larger clone is a single base apart. These data originate in a study of blood T cell repertoires in COVID-19 (dated by TCRdb to about 2020). About the study as a whole: The collaborator samples originated in the United States, Italy and Spain and spanned the acute and convalescent phases of COVID-19. The material from the prospective study consisted of cDNA or gDNA derived from T cells, B-cell-depleted T cells, or PBMCs. Subjects who had been exposed to COVID-19, were actively infected with it, or had recovered from it provided the deeply sampled blood TCRbeta repertoires that made up the dataset. A freely available public database, intended as a resource for researchers studying the immune response to SARS-CoV-2, is where the repertoires were released. The samples were drawn from two sources: the first 160 participants of the ongoing ImmuneRACE study, and 1,200 or so subjects contributed by 6 global collaborators. Sample metadata almost always included a de-identified subject ID, COVID-19 status, age in years and sex. HLA class I and class II types, where available, came from metadata supplied by the sample provider rather than from assay-based typing.

Study-level results and caveats: Clinical and demographic metadata were provided uncurated, with the amount varying by source and participant.

TCRbeta CDR3 regions were amplified from genomic DNA using the immunoSEQ Assay, a bias-controlled multiplex PCR. The study's processing was this. The number of nucleated cells in each sample was estimated by amplification of reference gene primers within the assay. Sequence reads were collapsed and filtered to measure the absolute abundance of every unique TCRbeta CDR3 rearrangement. Productive Simpson clonality was computed per sample as the square root of Simpson's diversity index over productive rearrangements. The table comes from immuneACCESS by way of TCRdb, which keeps in-frame sequences with V and J called. Part of the clones is missing from these tables; in studies checked, under half for an unresolved V gene and the rest for unknown reasons. That table supplies the V and J calls and clone size; D and trimming were determined from the DNA. The sample data list fewer than 70,000 clones, and roughly 88% of these were observed just once. The ten most abundant clones make up less than 2.5% of the sample.

Collaborating institutions collected whole blood in K2EDTA tubes following their own protocols. For TCRbeta analysis, collaborator samples were shipped as frozen whole blood, as isolated PBMCs, or as DNA extracted from either sample type. V is trimmed back by 6 bases and J by 4 bases, and the junction contains 4 bases that no gene match accounts for. CDR1 and CDR2, looked up from the germline V gene, are SNHLY and FYNNEI. The CDR3 runs 13 amino acids, cysteine and phenylalanine included. Left in the record is the CDR3 DNA by itself, 39 bases read in frame from the first base. This clonotype was sampled from a human donor in a cohort sampled during active COVID-19. Recombination connected TRBV2 to TRBJ1-2; TRBD1 aligns with 8 central bases. The sequencing sample was made of peripheral blood. This receptor carries the CDR3 CASRTGTGYGYTF. The sequenced DNA: TGTGCCAGCAGGACCGGGACAGGCTATGGCTACACCTTC.